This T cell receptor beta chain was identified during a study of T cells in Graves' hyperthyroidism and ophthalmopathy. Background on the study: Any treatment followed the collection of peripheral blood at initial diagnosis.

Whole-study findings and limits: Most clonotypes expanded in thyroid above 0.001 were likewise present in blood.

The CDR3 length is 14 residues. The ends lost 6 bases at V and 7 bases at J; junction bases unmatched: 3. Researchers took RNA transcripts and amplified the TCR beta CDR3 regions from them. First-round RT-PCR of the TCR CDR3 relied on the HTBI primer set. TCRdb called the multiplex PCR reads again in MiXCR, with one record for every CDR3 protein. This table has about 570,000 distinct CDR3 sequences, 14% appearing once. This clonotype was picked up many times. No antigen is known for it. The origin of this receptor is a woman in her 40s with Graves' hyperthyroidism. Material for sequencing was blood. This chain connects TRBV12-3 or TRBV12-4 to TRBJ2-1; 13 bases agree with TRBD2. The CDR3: CASRTSGGQNEQFF. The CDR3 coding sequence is TGTGCCAGCAGGACTAGCGGGGGGCAGAATGAGCAGTTCTTC.